A single sample gave rise to the 5 T cell receptor beta chains below, sequenced in a study of blood T cells in healthy people across ages. It was with a sample-barcoded 5' primer and a J-beta primer mix that a second PCR of roughly 7 to 12 cycles was run. TCRdb fed the 5' RACE reads into MiXCR, producing one record per CDR3 protein. The sample consists of 800,000 to 900,000 distinct CDR3 sequences, around two thirds of them appearing once. Sequenced: blood. The receptors derive from a man aged 25-45 years in good health.

This clonotype occurred once. The chain joins TRBV27 to TRBJ2-7; D is perhaps TRBD1 or TRBD2 (5 bases each). The length of the CDR3 is 14 residues. Germline V gives CDR1 MNHEY, CDR2 SMNVEV (reference sequence). V lost 5 bases and J lost 3, with 14 bases in between. The CDR3 is CASSPRDGHYEQYF. CDR3 nucleotides: TGTGCCAGCAGTCCCCGGGACGGACACTACGAGCAGTACTTC.

CDR3 nucleotides: TGTGCCGTTGGCCGGGCGTACAATGAGCAGTTCTTC. Translated, it gives CAVGRAYNEQFF. The genes are TRBV24-1 and TRBJ2-1; no firm D call. Germline V lookup: CDR1 KGHDR, CDR2 SFDVKD. CDR3 length: 12 residues. V lost 12 bases and J 4 bases, leaving 12 bases between the germline ends.

The chain couples TRBV7-9 to TRBJ1-4; a weak D match, TRBD1 (5 bases). CDR1 and CDR2 from the germline V gene are SEHNR and FQNEAQ (reference sequence). The CDR3 loop spans 15 amino acids. With 4 bases removed from V and 3 bases from J, the gap between germline ends came to 12 bases. The CDR3 region is CASSSGTAANEKLFF. The CDR3 bases are TGTGCCAGCAGCTCAGGGACTGCCGCTAATGAAAAACTGTTTTTT.

The chain combines TRBV10-3 with TRBJ2-1; a possible D gene is TRBD2 (7 bases). The CDR3 runs 15 residues. Trimming pared 0 bases from V and 2 bases from J, leaving 8 bases between. From germline, CDR1 is ENHRY and CDR2 SYGVKD. The CDR3 here is CAISESGGPYNEQFF. CDR3 sequence (DNA): TGTGCCATCAGTGAGTCGGGGGGGCCCTACAATGAGCAGTTCTTC.

This clonotype was counted only a few times. The V call is TRBV6-2 or TRBV6-3, the J call TRBJ2-5; a weak D match, TRBD1 (5 bases). CDR1 and CDR2 (germline): MNHEY, SVGEGT. The V end lost 0 bases, the J end lost 11 bases, and 10 bases lay between the germline ends. CDR3 length: 12 residues. CDR3 DNA: TGTGCCAGCAGTTACTCCGCAGGGCAGCAGTACTTC. Protein product: CASSYSAGQQYF.